This T cell receptor beta chain was sequenced in a study of blood T cells in healthy people across ages. Study observations and caveats: A roughly linear age-dependent decrease characterized TCR beta diversity per million T cells. Donor CMV infection status was unknown, possibly confounding age-related changes in expanded clonotypes. Long-lived donors had more naive CD4+ cells and higher diversity than aged donors.

This clonotype was seen at least ten times. No antigen is known for it. Trimming at V came to 0 bases and at J to 6 bases, leaving 0 bases not matched to a gene. This CDR3 spans 14 amino acids. The germline V gene has CDR1 MRHNA and CDR2 SNTAGT. The second PCR ran about 6 to 11 cycles with a sample-barcoded 5' primer and J-beta primers. TCRdb analysed the 5' RACE reads with MiXCR anew, one entry per CDR3 protein. Of 1 million to 1.2 million distinct CDR3 sequences listed, around two fifths are singletons. Donors gave around 10 milliliters of peripheral blood apiece. Sample: blood. This clonotype was sampled from a man between 18 and 35 years old in good health. This chain uses TRBV6-4 with TRBJ2-1; the match to TRBD2 covers 9 bases. The CDR3 nucleotides are TGTGCCAGCAGTGACTCGCGGGGGGGCAATGAGCAGTTCTTC. Translating it yields CASSDSRGGNEQFF.